This T cell receptor (beta chain) was documented in a study of blood T cells in healthy people across ages. Study outcomes and limitations: Higher diversity and more naive CD4+ cells were features of long-lived donors, compared to aged donors.

In its sample, this clonotype was seen once. No antigen is known for it. Then a second PCR, running about 6 to 12 cycles, was carried out with a sample-barcoded 5' primer and a J-beta primer mix. Template switching added a 12-random-nucleotide identifier to every cDNA molecule. Every sample returned 3 million or more CDR3-containing paired-end reads. TCRdb re-called the 5' RACE reads through MiXCR, storing one row per CDR3 protein. This table has some 920,000 distinct CDR3 sequences, roughly 51% appearing once. Sequenced input: blood. This TCR came from a woman between 55 and 75 years old in good health.

The CDR3 reads CASSFYGGSQETQYF. CDR3 in DNA: TGTGCCAGCAGCTTTTACGGGGGCAGTCAAGAGACCCAGTACTTC. This sequence joins TRBV7-2 and TRBJ2-5; D tentatively fits TRBD1 or TRBD2 (6 bases each). V lost 3 bases and J 2 bases, leaving 13 bases between the germline ends. Germline CDR1 is SGHTA and CDR2 is FQGNSA. There are 15 residues in the CDR3.